The 3 T cell receptor beta chains below were found in one sample sequenced in a study of control samples from healthy donors and cancer patients. This table comes from immunoSEQ multiplex PCR, and its TCRdb copy is limited to in-frame clones, with some not included. The table records roughly 120,000 clones, more than 85% of them present only once. The sequenced sample was blood. These receptors originate from a man aged 30-40 years in good health.

This chain joins TRBV5-8 and TRBJ1-6; TRBD1 aligns across 7 bases. From germline, CDR1 is SGHTS and CDR2 YDEGEE. The CDR3 sequence is 18 residues long. J gave up 0 bases and V 4 bases, and 10 bases lay outside the gene matches. CDR3 region: CASSQIRGKGSYNSPLHF. CDR3 nucleotide sequence: TGTGCCAGCAGCCAAATCAGGGGGAAGGGCTCCTATAATTCACCCCTCCACTTT.

The chain employs TRBV2 and TRBJ1-1, with 7 bases aligning to TRBD1. CDR1 and CDR2 from the germline V gene are SNHLY and FYNNEI. Trimming took 7 bases from V and 1 from J; bases not matched to a gene: 6. The CDR3 covers 14 residues. CDR3 residues: CASKAKGANTEAFF. Here the CDR3 DNA reads TGTGCCAGCAAGGCAAAGGGGGCGAACACTGAAGCTTTCTTT.

The chain joins TRBV6-5 to TRBJ1-2; TRBD1 aligns across 8 bases. The ends lost 4 bases at V and 7 bases at J; junction bases unmatched: 14. Germline lookup yields CDR1 MNHEY and CDR2 SVGAGI. This CDR3 has 16 residues. In DNA form, the CDR3 reads TGTGCCAGCAGTTCTGGCTGGGGCAGGGGGCCGGGTGGCTACACCTTC. The encoded protein is CASSSGWGRGPGGYTF.